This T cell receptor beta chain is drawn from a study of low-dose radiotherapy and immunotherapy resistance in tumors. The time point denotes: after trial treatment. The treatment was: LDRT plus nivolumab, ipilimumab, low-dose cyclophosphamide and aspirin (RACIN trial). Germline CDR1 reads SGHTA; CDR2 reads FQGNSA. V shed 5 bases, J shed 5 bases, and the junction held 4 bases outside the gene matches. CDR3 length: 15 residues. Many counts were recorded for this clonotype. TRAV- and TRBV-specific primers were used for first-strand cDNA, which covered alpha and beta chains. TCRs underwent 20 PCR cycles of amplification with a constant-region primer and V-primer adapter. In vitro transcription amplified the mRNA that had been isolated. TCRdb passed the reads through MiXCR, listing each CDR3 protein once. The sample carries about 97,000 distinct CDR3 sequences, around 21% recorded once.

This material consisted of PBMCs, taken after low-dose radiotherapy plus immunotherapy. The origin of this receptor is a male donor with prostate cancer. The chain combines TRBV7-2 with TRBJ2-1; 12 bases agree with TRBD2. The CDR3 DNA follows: TGTGCCAGCAGCGCTAGCGGGGGGGCCAACAATGAGCAGTTCTTC. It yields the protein CASSASGGANNEQFF.